This section outlines one T cell receptor (beta chain) sequence together with its context. Vbeta (60) and Jbeta (13) primers were used in the PCR. Clones were read by immunoSEQ multiplex PCR, and TCRdb kept only the in-frame ones, dropping some. The repertoire holds some 120,000 clones, around four fifths seen once, with about 2.1% in the top ten. The sample comes from a study of cytomegalovirus exposure and HLA in healthy donors. The germline gives CDR1 SGHRS, CDR2 YFSETQ. This CDR3 region has 16 residues. J was trimmed by 7 bases and V by 4 bases; bases with no gene match: 10. The V call is TRBV5-1, the J call TRBJ1-6, with 8 bases matching TRBD1. The clonotype comes from a woman aged 40-49 years in good health and CMV-seropositive. Material for sequencing was PBMCs. This chain's CDR3 is CASSGAAAGGNSPLHF. In nucleotides, the CDR3 is TGCGCCAGCAGCGGGGCCGCGGCAGGGGGCAATTCACCCCTCCACTTT.